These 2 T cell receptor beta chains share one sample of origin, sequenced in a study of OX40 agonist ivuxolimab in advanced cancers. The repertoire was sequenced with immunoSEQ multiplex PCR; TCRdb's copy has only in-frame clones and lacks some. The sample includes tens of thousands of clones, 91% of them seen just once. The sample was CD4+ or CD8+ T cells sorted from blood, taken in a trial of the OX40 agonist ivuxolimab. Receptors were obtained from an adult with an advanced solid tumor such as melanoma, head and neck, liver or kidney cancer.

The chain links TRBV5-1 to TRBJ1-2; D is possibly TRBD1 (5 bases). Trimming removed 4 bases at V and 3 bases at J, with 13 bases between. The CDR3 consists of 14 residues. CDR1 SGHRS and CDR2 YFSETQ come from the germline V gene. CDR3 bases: TGCGCCAGCAGCCTGCAAGGGGCGGACTATGGCTACACCTTC. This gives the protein CASSLQGADYGYTF.

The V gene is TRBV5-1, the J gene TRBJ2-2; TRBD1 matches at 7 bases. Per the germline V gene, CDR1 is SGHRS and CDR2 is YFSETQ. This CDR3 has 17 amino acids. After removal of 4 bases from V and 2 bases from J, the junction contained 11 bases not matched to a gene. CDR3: CASSETGTELNTGELFF. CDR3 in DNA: TGCGCCAGCAGCGAGACCGGGACAGAGTTAAACACCGGGGAGCTGTTTTTT.